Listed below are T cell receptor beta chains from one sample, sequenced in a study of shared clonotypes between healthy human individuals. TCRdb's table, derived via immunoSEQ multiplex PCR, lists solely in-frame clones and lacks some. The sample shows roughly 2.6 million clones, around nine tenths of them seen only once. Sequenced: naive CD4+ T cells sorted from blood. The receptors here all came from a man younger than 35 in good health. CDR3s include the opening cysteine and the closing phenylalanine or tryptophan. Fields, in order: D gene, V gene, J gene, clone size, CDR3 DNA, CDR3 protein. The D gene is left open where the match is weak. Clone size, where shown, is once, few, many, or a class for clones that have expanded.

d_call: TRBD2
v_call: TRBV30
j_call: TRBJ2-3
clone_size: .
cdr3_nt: TGTGCCTGGGACGGCGAGGCTAGCGGGAGATACTATTTT
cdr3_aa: CAWDGEASGRYYF

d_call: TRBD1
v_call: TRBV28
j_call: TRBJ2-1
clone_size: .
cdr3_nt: TGTGCCAGCAGCCCCCCCGGGACAGGGGGTTCCTACAATGAGCAGTTCTTC
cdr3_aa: CASSPPGTGGSYNEQFF

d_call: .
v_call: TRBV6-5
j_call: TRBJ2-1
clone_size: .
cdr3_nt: TGTGCCAGCAGCCGTCGACTCAACAATGAGCAGTTCTTC
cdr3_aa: CASSRRLNNEQFF

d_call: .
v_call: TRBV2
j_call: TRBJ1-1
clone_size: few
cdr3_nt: TGTGCCAGCAGTAGGGGTGAGAACACTGAAGCTTTCTTT
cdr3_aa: CASSRGENTEAFF

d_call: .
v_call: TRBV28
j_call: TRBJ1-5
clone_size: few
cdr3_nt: TGTGCCAGCACCGATCCTGGTAGCAATCAGCCCCAGCATTTT
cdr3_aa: CASTDPGSNQPQHF

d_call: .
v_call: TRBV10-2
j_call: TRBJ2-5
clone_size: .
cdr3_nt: TGCGCCAGCAGTGACCCTCCGGGGGAGACCCAGTACTTC
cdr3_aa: CASSDPPGETQYF

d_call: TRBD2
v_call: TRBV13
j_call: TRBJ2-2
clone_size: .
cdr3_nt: TGTGCCAGCAGCACACTACTAGCGGGGGGGCCCACCGGGGAGCTGTTTTTT
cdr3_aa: CASSTLLAGGPTGELFF

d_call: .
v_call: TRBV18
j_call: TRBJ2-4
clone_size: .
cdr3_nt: TGTGCCAGCTCACCTCCCAAAGGTGTTCGGGGGAAAAACATTCAGTACTTC
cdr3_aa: CASSPPKGVRGKNIQYF

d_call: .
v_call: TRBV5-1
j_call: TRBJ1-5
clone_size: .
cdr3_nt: TGCGCCAGCAGCTACGACTATAGCAATCAGCCCCAGCATTTT
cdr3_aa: CASSYDYSNQPQHF

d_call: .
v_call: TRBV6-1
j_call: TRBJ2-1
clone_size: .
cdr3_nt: TGTGCCAGCCACAGGGTCAATGAGCAGTTCTTC
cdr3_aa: CASHRVNEQFF